Given below is one T cell receptor (beta chain) in context. The test was conducted at deep level. Generated by immunoSEQ multiplex PCR, the TCRdb table keeps only in-frame clones and is missing some. The table records about 580,000 clones, 95% to 98% of them present only once. The data derive from a study of shared clonotypes between healthy human individuals. Turning to the study itself: Contributing individuals were two females and three males aged 18 to 49.

Germline V CDR1 and CDR2: SGHTA, FQGTGA. This CDR3 is built from 15 residues. V was shortened by 6 bases and J by 4 bases, with 17 bases between the two germline ends. CD45RO-negative CD8 cells positively selected for CCR7 made up the naive population, which excluded terminally differentiated effector memory CD45RA+ cells. Sequences were obtained from naive CD8+ T cells sorted from blood. This sequence joins TRBV7-3 and TRBJ2-3; no definite D call. The origin of this receptor is a man aged 30-40 years in good health. Here the CDR3 reads CASSQSRSRADTQYF. CDR3 DNA: TGTGCCAGCAGTCAGAGTAGGAGTCGGGCAGATACGCAGTATTTT. Drawing the rest from reference TRBV7-3 and TRBJ2-3, the complete variable domain is GAGVSQTPSNKVTEKGKYVELRCDPISGHTALYWYRQSLGQGPEFLIYFQGTGAADDSGLPNDRFFAVRPEGSVSTLKIQRTERGDSAVYLCASSQSRSRADTQYFGPGTRLTVL.